Listed below are T cell receptor beta chains from one sample, sequenced in a study of control samples from healthy donors and cancer patients. TCRdb's copy holds only in-frame clones and misses some; the assay was immunoSEQ multiplex PCR. The sample records about 120,000 clones, around nine tenths being singletons. Sequenced sample: blood. The receptors were sampled from a man aged 18-30 years in good health. Both conserved end residues are part of each CDR3. The D gene is left open where the match is weak. The size of a clone is reported for some rows only, either as once, few or many, or as a class for expanded clones.

D gene	clone size	V gene	J gene	CDR3 protein	CDR3 DNA
.	.	TRBV6-5	TRBJ1-1	CASSYAYRARNTEAFF	TGTGCCAGCAGTTACGCTTATAGGGCCAGGAACACTGAAGCTTTCTTT
.	.	TRBV5-4	TRBJ2-3	CASSLGTVRSTDTQYF	TGTGCCAGCAGCTTGGGAACTGTTAGATCCACAGATACGCAGTATTTT
TRBD1	.	TRBV5-1	TRBJ2-5	CASSLDRVQETQYF	TGCGCCAGCAGCTTAGACAGGGTCCAAGAGACCCAGTACTTC
.	.	TRBV11-3	TRBJ2-1	CASSLGVGGVQFF	TGTGCCAGCAGCTTAGGAGTTGGAGGGGTACAGTTCTTC
.	.	TRBV5-1	TRBJ1-1	CASSAGVMNTEAFF	TGCGCCAGCAGCGCCGGGGTCATGAACACTGAAGCTTTCTTT
.	.	TRBV6-5	TRBJ2-2	CESVLISGELFF	TGTGAGAGTGTCCTGATTTCGGGGGAGCTGTTTTTT
.	.	TRBV5-4	TRBJ2-5	CASSRGGTGGETQYF	TGTGCCAGCAGCCGGGGGGGGACAGGCGGAGAGACCCAGTACTTC
.	once	TRBV6-6	TRBJ1-2	CASSYSISNGYTF	TGTGCCAGCAGTTACTCGATATCCAATGGCTACACCTTC
TRBD2	.	TRBV18	TRBJ2-1	CASSPVSGGPNEQFF	TGTGCCAGCTCACCGGTTAGCGGGGGACCAAATGAGCAGTTCTTC
.	.	TRBV11-2	TRBJ1-5	CASSLERSQPQHF	TGTGCCAGCAGCTTAGAACGGAGTCAGCCCCAGCATTTT
TRBD1	.	TRBV7-9	TRBJ1-2	CASSLAPTGGPYGYTF	TGTGCCAGCAGCTTAGCCCCGACAGGGGGCCCCTATGGCTACACCTTC
.	.	TRBV5-1	TRBJ2-2	CASSPGPTGELFF	TGCGCCAGCAGTCCCGGACCCACCGGGGAGCTGTTTTTT
TRBD1	.	TRBV11-3	TRBJ2-1	CASSPGTGSSYNEQFF	TGTGCCAGCAGCCCCGGGACAGGGAGCTCCTACAATGAGCAGTTCTTC
.	few	TRBV12-3/TRBV12-4	TRBJ1-2	CASSSTGNYGYTF	TGTGCCAGCAGTTCGACAGGAAACTATGGCTACACCTTC
.	.	TRBV11-1	TRBJ2-7	CASSLAPGGRSYEQYF	TGTGCCAGCAGCTTAGCCCCCGGGGGGCGCTCCTACGAGCAGTACTTC
.	once	TRBV30	TRBJ1-3	CAWNRAQGNTIYF	TGTGCCTGGAATCGGGCGCAAGGAAACACCATATATTTT
.	.	TRBV5-1	TRBJ1-5	CASSLGVGRPQHF	TGCGCCAGCAGCCTTGGTGTAGGGCGGCCCCAGCATTTT
TRBD1	.	TRBV11-2	TRBJ1-2	CASSPGQLNYGYTF	TGTGCCAGCAGCCCGGGACAGCTTAACTATGGCTACACCTTC
.	.	TRBV4-2	TRBJ2-5	CASSRGGGAQNSQETQYF	TGTGCCAGCAGCCGAGGCGGTGGAGCCCAAAACAGCCAAGAGACCCAGTACTTC
.	once	TRBV15	TRBJ1-6	CATTSGIDSPLHF	TGTGCCACCACATCAGGGATCGATTCACCCCTCCACTTT
.	.	TRBV9	TRBJ2-2	CASSVKGSSSGELFF	TGTGCCAGCAGCGTAAAAGGTTCGTCTAGTGGGGAGCTGTTTTTT
.	.	TRBV19	TRBJ1-4	CASSSVGTIEKLFF	TGTGCCAGTAGTTCGGTGGGGACTATTGAAAAACTGTTTTTT
.	.	TRBV3-1/TRBV3-2	TRBJ2-7	CASSQATHFAGPPLTYEQYF	TGTGCCAGCAGCCAAGCTACCCACTTCGCGGGCCCGCCTCTTACATACGAGCAGTACTTC
TRBD2	.	TRBV9	TRBJ2-4	CASSVSGGASNIQYF	TGTGCCAGCAGCGTAAGCGGGGGGGCCTCAAACATTCAGTACTTC
.	.	TRBV6-1	TRBJ2-5	CASSEPSGRGQETQYF	TGTGCCAGCAGTGAACCCAGCGGTAGGGGACAAGAGACCCAGTACTTC
.	.	TRBV10-3	TRBJ2-5	CAISESYVFQGQETQYF	TGTGCCATCAGTGAGTCTTACGTCTTCCAGGGACAAGAGACCCAGTACTTC
TRBD2	.	TRBV9	TRBJ2-5	CASSVSSPRSGGGNGETQYF	TGTGCCAGCAGCGTATCGAGCCCGCGGAGCGGGGGGGGGAACGGAGAGACCCAGTACTTC
TRBD1	.	TRBV2	TRBJ1-1	CASLRNRQGATEAFF	TGTGCCAGCCTTAGGAACCGCCAGGGGGCCACTGAAGCTTTCTTT
.	.	TRBV9	TRBJ2-1	CASSVETTPYNEQFF	TGTGCCAGCAGCGTAGAAACTACACCCTACAATGAGCAGTTCTTC
.	.	TRBV9	TRBJ2-5	CASSPGAGEGETQYF	TGTGCCAGCAGCCCCGGGGCAGGGGAAGGAGAGACCCAGTACTTC
.	once	TRBV10-3	TRBJ1-2	CAISERAGNYGYTF	TGTGCCATCAGTGAGAGGGCGGGTAACTATGGCTACACCTTC
.	.	TRBV10-1	TRBJ2-1	CASSEPSHNEQFF	TGCGCCAGCAGTGAGCCTAGCCACAATGAGCAGTTCTTC
.	.	TRBV11-2	TRBJ2-7	CASSYRQASYEQYF	TGTGCCAGCAGCTACCGACAGGCCTCCTACGAGCAGTACTTC
TRBD1	.	TRBV6-4	TRBJ1-5	CASSPTGGTGQPQHF	TGTGCCAGCAGCCCGACAGGGGGAACAGGTCAGCCCCAGCATTTT
.	.	TRBV4-1	TRBJ1-2	CASSQVGSDYGYTF	TGCGCCAGCAGCCAAGTAGGGTCAGACTATGGCTACACCTTC